The present TCR beta chain was sequenced within a study of T cell responses to AZD1222 COVID-19 vaccine. Findings and caveats of the study: Scientists sampled the repertoires only once the peak T cell response had passed.

Repertoires were generated with immunoSEQ multiplex PCR, while TCRdb's copy carries only in-frame clones and drops some. Here the sample spans 130,000 or so clones, about 90% being singletons. For this clone: Its cognate antigen is unknown.

Germline CDR1 MNHNY, CDR2 SVGAGI (reference sequence). CDR3 size: 16 residues. V lost 5 bases, J lost 1 base, and 5 bases stayed unmatched. The rearrangement links TRBV6-6 to TRBJ2-4; 10 bases line up with TRBD1. The sample here was peripheral blood, taken on day 0 of AZD1222 vaccination. This TCR was sampled from an adult in good health. CDR3: CASSPGQGGAKNIQYF. DNA of the CDR3: TGTGCCAGCAGTCCTGGACAGGGGGGTGCCAAAAACATTCAGTACTTC.